The clone carrying this TCR beta chain was found once. Individuals selected for sequencing had exhibited CD8+CD57+ cell expansion on flow cytometry. This sample is drawn from a study of CD8+CD57+ T cells in acquired aplastic anemia. Genomic DNA, serving as template, underwent TCR beta VDJ and CDR3 profiling. MiXCR, applied by TCRdb to the reads, yields one record per CDR3 protein. The sample lists approximately 250,000 distinct CDR3 sequences, around 82% occurring once. This CDR3 contains 16 residues. Per germline, CDR1 SGDLS and CDR2 YYNGEE. Trimming took off 3 bases at V and 9 bases at J, with 24 bases between the two ends.

Sequenced input: sorted CD4+, CD8+, or CD8+CD57+ T cells (not recorded which) from PBMCs. This sequence originates from a human donor with aplastic anemia. The chain combines TRBV9 with TRBJ1-1, with a possible D match to TRBD1 (5 bases). As DNA, the CDR3 is TGTGCCAGCAGCGGGGGGGACCGACTGGGAGGAAACAAAGCTTTCTTT. Protein: CASSGGDRLGGNKAFF.